The present entry profiles one TCR beta chain with its context. The sample belongs to a study of cytomegalovirus exposure and HLA in healthy donors. Assay used: immunoSEQ multiplex PCR; TCRdb lists only in-frame clones, some missing. The sample shows some 210,000 clones, around 90% of them seen only once. Germline values: CDR1 SNHLY, CDR2 FYNNEI. V was shortened by 2 bases and J by 6 bases, with 13 bases between the two germline ends. This CDR3 is built from 15 residues. The receptor was isolated from a woman aged 18-30 years in good health and CMV-seropositive. The V gene is TRBV2, the J gene TRBJ2-2; the D gene is possibly TRBD1 (6 bases). The sequencing input was PBMCs. The CDR3 loop is CASSETQGHAGELFF. Here the CDR3 DNA reads TGTGCCAGCAGTGAAACGCAGGGGCATGCCGGGGAGCTGTTTTTT. The full variable domain, in which reference TRBV2 and TRBJ2-2 provide the parts outside the CDR3, is EPEVTQTPSHQVTQMGQEVILRCVPISNHLYFYWYRQILGQKVEFLVSFYNNEISEKSEIFDDQFSVERPDGSNFTLKIRSTKLEDSAMYFCASSETQGHAGELFFGEGSRLTVL.